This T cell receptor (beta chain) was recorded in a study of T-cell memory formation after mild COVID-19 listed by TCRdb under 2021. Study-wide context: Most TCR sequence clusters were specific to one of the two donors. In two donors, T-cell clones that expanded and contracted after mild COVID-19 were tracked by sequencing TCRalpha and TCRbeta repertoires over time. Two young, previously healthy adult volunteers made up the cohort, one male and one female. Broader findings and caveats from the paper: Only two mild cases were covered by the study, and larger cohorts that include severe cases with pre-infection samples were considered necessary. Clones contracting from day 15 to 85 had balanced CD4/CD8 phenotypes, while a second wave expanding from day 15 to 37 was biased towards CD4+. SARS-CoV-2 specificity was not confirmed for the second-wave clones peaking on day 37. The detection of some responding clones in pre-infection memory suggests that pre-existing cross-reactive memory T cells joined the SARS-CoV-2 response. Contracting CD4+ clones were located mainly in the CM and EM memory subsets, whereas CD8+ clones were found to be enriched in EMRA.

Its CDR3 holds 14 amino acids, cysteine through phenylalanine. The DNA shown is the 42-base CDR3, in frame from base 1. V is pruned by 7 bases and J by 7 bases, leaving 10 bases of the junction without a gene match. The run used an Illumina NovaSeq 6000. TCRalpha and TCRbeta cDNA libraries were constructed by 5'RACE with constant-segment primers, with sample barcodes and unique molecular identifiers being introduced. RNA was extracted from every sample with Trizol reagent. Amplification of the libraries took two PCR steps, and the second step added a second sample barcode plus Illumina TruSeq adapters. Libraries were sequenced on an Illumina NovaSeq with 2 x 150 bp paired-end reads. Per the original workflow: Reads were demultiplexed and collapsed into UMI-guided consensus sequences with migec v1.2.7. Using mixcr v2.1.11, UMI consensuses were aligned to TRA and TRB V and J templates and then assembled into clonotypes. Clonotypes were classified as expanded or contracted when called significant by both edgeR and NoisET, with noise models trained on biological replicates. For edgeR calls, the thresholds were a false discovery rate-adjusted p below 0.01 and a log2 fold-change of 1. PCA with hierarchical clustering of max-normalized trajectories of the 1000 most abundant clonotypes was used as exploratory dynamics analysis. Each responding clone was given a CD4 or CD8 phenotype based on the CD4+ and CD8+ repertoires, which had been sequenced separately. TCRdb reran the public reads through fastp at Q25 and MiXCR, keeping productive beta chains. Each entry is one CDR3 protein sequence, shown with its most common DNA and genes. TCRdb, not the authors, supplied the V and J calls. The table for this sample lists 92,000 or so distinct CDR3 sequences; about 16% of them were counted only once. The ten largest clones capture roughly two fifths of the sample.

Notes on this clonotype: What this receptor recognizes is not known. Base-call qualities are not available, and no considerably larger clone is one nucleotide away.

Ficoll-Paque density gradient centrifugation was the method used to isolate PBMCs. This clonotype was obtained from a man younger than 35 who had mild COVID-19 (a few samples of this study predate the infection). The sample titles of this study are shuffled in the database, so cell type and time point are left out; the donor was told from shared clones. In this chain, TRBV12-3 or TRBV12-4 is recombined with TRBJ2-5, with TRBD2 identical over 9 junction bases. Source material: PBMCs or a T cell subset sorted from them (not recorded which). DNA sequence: TGTGCCAGCATGAGGGGACTAGCTAAGGGGACCCAGTACTTC. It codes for CASMRGLAKGTQYF.